This TCR beta chain emerged from a study of control samples from healthy donors and cancer patients. The germline V gene has CDR1 SGHKS and CDR2 YYEKEE (reference sequence). The CDR3 length is 16 residues. V was trimmed by 5 bases and J by 3 bases, leaving 21 bases between them. Sequencing was performed with immunoSEQ multiplex PCR; in TCRdb, only in-frame clones are kept and a portion is missing. The table shows fewer than 110,000 clones, with roughly 90% occurring only once. The clonotype was recovered from a man under 40 in good health. The chain employs TRBV5-5 and TRBJ2-7, with a possible D match to TRBD1 (6 bases). The sample was blood. In DNA form, the CDR3 reads TGTGCCAGCAGTTCTCTTCACAGGGAAGCCCGCTACGAGCAGTACTTC. Amino acids: CASSSLHREARYEQYF.